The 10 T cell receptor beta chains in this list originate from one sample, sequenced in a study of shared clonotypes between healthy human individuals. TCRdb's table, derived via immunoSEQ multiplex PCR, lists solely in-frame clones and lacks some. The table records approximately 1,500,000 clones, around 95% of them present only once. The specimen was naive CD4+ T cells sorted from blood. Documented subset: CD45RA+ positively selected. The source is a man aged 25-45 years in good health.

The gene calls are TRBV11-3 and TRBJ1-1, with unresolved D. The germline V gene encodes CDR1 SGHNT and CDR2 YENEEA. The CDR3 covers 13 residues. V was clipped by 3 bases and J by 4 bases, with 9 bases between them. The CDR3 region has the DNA TGTGCCAGCAGCTTTAGAGTCGGCACTGAAGCTTTCTTT. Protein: CASSFRVGTEAFF.

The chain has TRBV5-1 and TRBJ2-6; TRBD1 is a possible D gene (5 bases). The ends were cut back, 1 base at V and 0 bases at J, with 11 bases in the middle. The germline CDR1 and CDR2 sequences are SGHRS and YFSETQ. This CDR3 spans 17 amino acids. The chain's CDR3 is CASSLSIGDSGANVLTF. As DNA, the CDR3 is TGCGCCAGCAGCTTGTCGATAGGGGACTCTGGGGCCAACGTCCTGACTTTC.

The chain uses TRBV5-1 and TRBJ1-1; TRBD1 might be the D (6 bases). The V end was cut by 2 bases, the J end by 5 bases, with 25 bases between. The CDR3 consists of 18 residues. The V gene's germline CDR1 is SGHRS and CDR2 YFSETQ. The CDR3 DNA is TGCGCCAGCAGCTTAGGTAACCGGCCCACAGGGTTGGGGACTGAAGCTTTCTTT. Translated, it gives CASSLGNRPTGLGTEAFF.

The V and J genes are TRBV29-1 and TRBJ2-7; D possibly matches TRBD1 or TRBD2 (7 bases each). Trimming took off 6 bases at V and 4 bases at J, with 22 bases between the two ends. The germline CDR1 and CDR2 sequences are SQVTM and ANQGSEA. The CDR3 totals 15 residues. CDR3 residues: CSVGGIGGQIYEQYF. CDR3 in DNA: TGCAGCGTGGGAGGGATTGGGGGACAGATATACGAGCAGTACTTC.

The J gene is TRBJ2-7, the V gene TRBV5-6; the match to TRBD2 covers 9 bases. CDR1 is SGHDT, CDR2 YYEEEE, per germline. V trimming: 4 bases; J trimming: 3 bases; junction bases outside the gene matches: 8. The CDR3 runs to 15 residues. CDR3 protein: CASSQEGREGYEQYF. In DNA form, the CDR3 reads TGTGCCAGCAGCCAGGAGGGGCGGGAGGGCTACGAGCAGTACTTC.

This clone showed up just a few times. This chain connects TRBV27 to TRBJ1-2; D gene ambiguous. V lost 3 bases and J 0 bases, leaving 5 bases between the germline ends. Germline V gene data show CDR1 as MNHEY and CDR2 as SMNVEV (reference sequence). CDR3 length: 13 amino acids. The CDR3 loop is CASSFAANYGYTF. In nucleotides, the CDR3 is TGTGCCAGCAGTTTCGCCGCTAACTATGGCTACACCTTC.

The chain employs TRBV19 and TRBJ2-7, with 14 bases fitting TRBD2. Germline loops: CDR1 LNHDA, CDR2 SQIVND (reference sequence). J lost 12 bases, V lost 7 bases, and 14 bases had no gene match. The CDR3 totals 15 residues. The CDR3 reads CASTTSTSGRAPRYF. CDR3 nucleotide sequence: TGTGCCAGTACCACTTCGACTAGCGGGAGGGCCCCCCGGTACTTC.

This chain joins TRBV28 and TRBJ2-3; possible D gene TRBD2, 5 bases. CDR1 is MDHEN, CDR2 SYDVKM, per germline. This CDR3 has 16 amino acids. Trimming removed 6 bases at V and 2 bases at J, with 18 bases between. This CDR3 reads CASSPHAGGDTDTQYF. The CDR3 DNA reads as TGTGCCAGCAGCCCCCACGCCGGAGGAGACACAGATACGCAGTATTTT.

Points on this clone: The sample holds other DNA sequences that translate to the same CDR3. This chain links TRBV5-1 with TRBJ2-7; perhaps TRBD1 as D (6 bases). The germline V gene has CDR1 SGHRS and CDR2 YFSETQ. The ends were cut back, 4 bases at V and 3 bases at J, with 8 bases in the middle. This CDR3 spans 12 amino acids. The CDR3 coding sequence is TGCGCCAGCAGCCCGGGACACTACGAGCAGTACTTC. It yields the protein CASSPGHYEQYF.

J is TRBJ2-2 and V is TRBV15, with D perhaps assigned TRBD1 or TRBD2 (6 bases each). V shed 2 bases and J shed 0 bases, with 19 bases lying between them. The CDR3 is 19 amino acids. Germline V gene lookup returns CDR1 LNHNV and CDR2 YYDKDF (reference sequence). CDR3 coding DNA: TGTGCCACCAGCAGACCTCCGTTGGGGGGCATAGCGAACACCGGGGAGCTGTTTTTT. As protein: CATSRPPLGGIANTGELFF.